These 4 T cell receptor beta chains originate from one sample sequenced in a study of blood T cells in healthy people across ages. The use of a sample-barcoded 5' primer and a J-beta primer mix characterized a second PCR of about 7 to 12 cycles. TCRdb passed the 5' RACE reads through MiXCR, listing each CDR3 protein once. The sample shows hundreds of thousands of distinct CDR3 sequences, just over 55% of them seen only once. The sequenced material came from blood. The origin of the receptors is a middle-aged man in good health.

The V call is TRBV7-2, the J call TRBJ2-7; D not certain. Germline CDR1 reads SGHTA; CDR2 reads FQGNSA. Trimming removed 1 base at V and 2 bases at J, with 12 bases between. The CDR3 runs 15 residues. CDR3 protein: CASSLDVSSAYEQYF. CDR3 bases: TGTGCCAGCAGCTTAGACGTCTCGTCGGCCTACGAGCAGTACTTC.

The V and J genes are TRBV5-1 and TRBJ2-3; TRBD2 matches 12 bases. CDR1 is SGHRS, CDR2 YFSETQ, per germline. Germline trimming cut 0 bases from V and 0 bases from J; bases unmatched to any gene: 2. This CDR3 has 17 amino acids. CDR3 sequence (DNA): TGCGCCAGCAGCTTGGTCGGACTAGCGGGGAGCACAGATACGCAGTATTTT. Translating gives CASSLVGLAGSTDTQYF.

A few counts support this clonotype. V usage is TRBV9 and J usage is TRBJ2-4; 8 nucleotides line up with TRBD1. CDR3 size: 16 residues. Trimming at V came to 4 bases and at J to 8 bases, leaving 14 bases not matched to a gene. Germline lookup yields CDR1 SGDLS and CDR2 YYNGEE. The CDR3 sequence: CASSLRTGKDGDIQYF. In nucleotides, the CDR3 is TGTGCCAGCAGCCTACGGACAGGGAAGGACGGGGACATTCAGTACTTC.

The chain is built from TRBV7-3 and TRBJ2-1, with 9 bases fitting TRBD2. Germline V gene data show CDR1 as SGHTA and CDR2 as FQGTGA. The CDR3 sequence is 15 residues long. Trimming cost V 2 bases and J 9 bases; bases outside gene matches: 8. In DNA form, the CDR3 reads TGTGCCAGCAGCTTAGGCCTAGCGGGAAGGGGTGAGCAGTTCTTC. Translating it yields CASSLGLAGRGEQFF.